The 28 T cell receptor beta chains listed next were all sequenced from one sample in a study of technical replicates of blood from a handful of donors. Sequenced by immunoSEQ multiplex PCR; TCRdb stores in-frame clones only, minus some. Among approximately 76,000 clones listed, roughly 91% were seen once. Sequenced sample: T cells isolated from PBMCs. These receptors were taken from a human donor in good health.

The chain carries TRBV4-1 and TRBJ2-7; 10 bases are shared with TRBD1. CDR1 and CDR2 (germline): MGHRA, YSYEKL. The V and J ends lost 0 bases and 6 bases, in that order; junction bases with no gene match: 11. The CDR3 extends over 17 amino acids. The CDR3 spells CASSQDSPGTGVGEQYF. DNA for the CDR3: TGCGCCAGCAGCCAAGATTCCCCCGGGACAGGGGTCGGCGAGCAGTACTTC.

In DNA, the CDR3 is TGTGCCAGCAGTGGCCGGGACAGAGAGACCCAGTACTTC. This gives the protein CASSGRDRETQYF. The J gene is TRBJ2-5, the V gene TRBV6-1, with 7 bases fitting TRBD1. This CDR3 has 13 residues. With 4 bases clipped from V and 4 bases from J, the junction kept 3 bases outside the gene matches. Germline V gene data show CDR1 as MNHNS and CDR2 as SASEGT.

The CDR3 DNA sequence: TGTGCCAGCAGCTTAGGGACTAGCGGGAAGGTTGAGCAGTTCTTC. Translated, it gives CASSLGTSGKVEQFF. V is TRBV13 and J is TRBJ2-1; 11 nucleotides match TRBD2. V lost 0 bases to trimming and J lost 9 bases; unmatched junction nucleotides: 4. Germline lookup yields CDR1 PRHDT and CDR2 FYEKMQ (reference sequence). The CDR3 is 15 residues long.

This chain links TRBV5-5 with TRBJ1-1; 7 nucleotides line up with TRBD1. V gave up 0 bases and J gave up 6 bases; unmatched junction bases: 5. The germline V gene has CDR1 SGHKS and CDR2 YYEKEE (reference sequence). CDR3 length equals 14 residues. CDR3 sequence reads: CASSLGQGVAEAFF. In DNA, the CDR3 is TGTGCCAGCAGCTTGGGACAGGGAGTGGCTGAAGCTTTCTTT.

The rearrangement links TRBV27 to TRBJ2-1, with TRBD1 matching 7 bases. The germline V gene has CDR1 MNHEY and CDR2 SMNVEV (reference sequence). V dropped 5 bases and J dropped 8; count of bases not matched to a gene: 12. The CDR3 runs 15 residues. CDR3 nucleotide sequence: TGTGCCAGCAGTCCCACAGGGGCCCAGAGGGATGAGCAGTTCTTC. Its translation is CASSPTGAQRDEQFF.

The rearrangement uses TRBV4-1 and TRBJ1-1; D perhaps matches TRBD1 (6 bases). Trimming shortened V by 11 bases and J by 0 bases, and 13 bases separated the two germline ends. Germline V gene data show CDR1 as MGHRA and CDR2 as YSYEKL. CDR3 length: 13 residues. In DNA, the CDR3 is TGCGCCGGATCACAGGGATTGAACACTGAAGCTTTCTTT. Amino acids: CAGSQGLNTEAFF.

This clone was seen more than once but under ten times. The chain uses TRBV6-1 and TRBJ2-1; D remains ambiguous. From germline, CDR1 is MNHNS and CDR2 SASEGT. The CDR3 totals 15 residues. With 5 bases removed from V and 2 bases from J, the gap between germline ends came to 13 bases. The CDR3 region is CASSQVAPTYNEQFF. The CDR3 coding sequence is TGTGCCAGCAGTCAGGTGGCACCGACCTACAATGAGCAGTTCTTC.

This sequence joins TRBV7-6 and TRBJ2-2; 7 positions match TRBD2. Per the germline V gene, CDR1 is SGHVS and CDR2 is FNYEAQ. This CDR3 comprises 15 residues. The V gene end was trimmed by 5 bases and the J gene end by 8 bases; junction bases not matched to a gene: 11. CDR3 region: CASSPDGGIGGELFF. CDR3 DNA: TGTGCCAGCAGCCCTGACGGGGGGATAGGAGGGGAGCTGTTTTTT. The whole variable domain, remainder taken from reference TRBV7-6 and TRBJ2-2, is GAGVSQSPRYKVTKRGQDVALRCDPISGHVSLYWYRQALGQGPEFLTYFNYEAQQDKSGLPNDRFSAERPEGSISTLTIQRTEQRDSAMYRCASSPDGGIGGELFFGEGSRLTVL.

The chain is built from TRBV19 and TRBJ2-7; 9 bases match TRBD1. CDR1 is LNHDA and CDR2 is SQIVND in the germline V gene (reference sequence). V lost 6 bases to trimming and J lost 3 bases; unmatched junction nucleotides: 6. The CDR3 spans 14 residues. DNA for the CDR3: TGTGCCAGTAGACCGGGACAGGGTCTCTACGAGCAGTACTTC. Protein sequence: CASRPGQGLYEQYF.

The chain carries TRBV19 and TRBJ2-3, with 8 bases fitting TRBD1. This CDR3 region has 16 residues. Per germline, CDR1 LNHDA and CDR2 SQIVND (reference sequence). V shed 5 bases and J 2 bases; nucleotides not matched to a gene: 9. The CDR3 protein is CASSAPQGGHTDTQYF. The CDR3 bases are TGTGCCAGTAGTGCGCCACAGGGGGGACACACAGATACGCAGTATTTT. Together with reference TRBV19 and TRBJ2-3, the CDR3 gives the full variable domain: DGGITQSPKYLFRKEGQNVTLSCEQNLNHDAMYWYRQDPGQGLRLIYYSQIVNDFQKGDIAEGYSVSREKKESFPLTVTSAQKNPTAFYLCASSAPQGGHTDTQYFGPGTRLTVL.

This rearrangement joins TRBV4-2 to TRBJ2-7, with TRBD2 matching over 9 bases. Trimming at V came to 0 bases and at J to 7 bases, leaving 10 bases not matched to a gene. Germline V gene data show CDR1 as LGHNA and CDR2 as YNFKEQ. The CDR3 is 16 amino acids. The CDR3 DNA reads TGTGCCAGCAGCCAAGATCACCCTAGCGGGACTGTTGAGCAGTACTTC. It specifies CASSQDHPSGTVEQYF.

This clone showed up just a few times. The chain has TRBV5-8 and TRBJ1-1; D uncertain. V lost 0 bases and J 7 bases, leaving 4 bases between the germline ends. Looked up from germline, CDR1 is SGHTS and CDR2 is YDEGEE. This CDR3 has 11 amino acids. The CDR3 region is CASSLVFEAFF. The CDR3 DNA sequence: TGTGCCAGCAGCTTGGTATTTGAAGCTTTCTTT.

This chain uses TRBV27 with TRBJ2-5, with 8 bases matching TRBD2. With V trimmed by 6 bases and J by 4 bases, 10 bases remained unmatched. CDR3 length: 15 residues. CDR1 and CDR2 (germline): MNHEY, SMNVEV (reference sequence). CDR3 DNA sequence: TGTGCCAGCAGCCAAGTGGCGGGGGGTCTAGAGACCCAGTACTTC. Translated: CASSQVAGGLETQYF.

This chain uses TRBV6-1 with TRBJ2-7, with 10 bases that match TRBD2. Germline assignment: CDR1 MNHNS and CDR2 SASEGT. Trimming removed 5 bases from V and 2 bases from J; junction bases left unmatched: 3. The CDR3 is made up of 14 amino acids. The CDR3 bases are TGTGCCAGCAGTACTAGCGGGGCTACCTACGAGCAGTACTTC. It codes for CASSTSGATYEQYF.

The genes are TRBV13 and TRBJ1-3; perhaps TRBD1 as D (5 bases). This CDR3 contains 14 residues. Germline assignment: CDR1 PRHDT and CDR2 FYEKMQ (reference sequence). Deletions cut 3 bases from V and 4 bases from J, with 10 bases between. In nucleotides, the CDR3 is TGTGCCAGCAGCTTTCTAGGGGCAGGAAACACCATATATTTT. The encoded protein is CASSFLGAGNTIYF.

This clone was found once. The rearrangement uses TRBV2 and TRBJ1-4, with D possibly matching TRBD1 (6 bases). Per the germline V gene, CDR1 is SNHLY and CDR2 is FYNNEI. The CDR3 runs 15 residues. The V end was cut by 6 bases, the J end by 7 bases, with 18 bases between. The CDR3 loop reads CASSKIQGFFEKLFF. For the CDR3, the DNA is TGTGCCAGCAGCAAAATACAGGGATTTTTTGAAAAACTGTTTTTT.

The chain carries TRBV5-1 and TRBJ2-7; D is unclear. This CDR3 is 15 amino acids long. V lost 2 bases and J 2 bases, leaving 14 bases between the germline ends. Germline V gives CDR1 SGHRS, CDR2 YFSETQ. The CDR3 nucleotides read TGCGCCAGCAGCTTCTCGGCCAGGAATGCCTACGAGCAGTACTTC. As protein: CASSFSARNAYEQYF.

The genes are TRBV5-1 and TRBJ2-3, with 7 bases that match TRBD1. The germline V gene encodes CDR1 SGHRS and CDR2 YFSETQ. The CDR3 runs to 13 residues. The J segment lost 3 bases and the V segment lost 2 bases, leaving 0 bases of the junction unmatched. CDR3 loop: CASSLQGTDTQYF. The CDR3 coding sequence is TGCGCCAGCAGCTTACAGGGGACAGATACGCAGTATTTT.

V gene TRBV28 combines with J gene TRBJ1-2; D remains ambiguous. The CDR3 is 16 amino acids. Germline V CDR1 and CDR2: MDHEN, SYDVKM. Trimming took 7 bases from V and 4 from J, leaving 22 bases between them. The CDR3 spells CASIRQLRPSFYGYTF. CDR3 in DNA: TGTGCCAGCATACGTCAGCTGAGGCCGTCCTTCTATGGCTACACCTTC.

This rearrangement joins TRBV5-1 to TRBJ1-2; a weak D match, TRBD1 (6 bases). The germline V gene has CDR1 SGHRS and CDR2 YFSETQ. V was trimmed by 0 bases and J by 4 bases, leaving 13 bases between them. The CDR3 covers 15 residues. CDR3 protein: CASSLEGRGVYGYTF. Written as DNA, the CDR3 is TGCGCCAGCAGCTTGGAGGGCAGGGGTGTCTATGGCTACACCTTC.

The chain combines TRBV29-1 with TRBJ1-2; D is perhaps TRBD1 (6 bases). V was cut by 4 bases and J by 8 bases, with 17 bases left in between. This CDR3 has 13 residues. Germline CDR1 is SQVTM and CDR2 is ANQGSEA. For the CDR3, the DNA is TGCAGCGTTGCTCAGGGGTCCTTGAGGGGCTACACCTTC. Translating it yields CSVAQGSLRGYTF.

This chain uses TRBV4-1 with TRBJ1-1, with D perhaps TRBD1 (6 bases). The CDR3 covers 17 residues. Germline V gene sequence: CDR1 MGHRA, CDR2 YSYEKL. V was trimmed by 1 base and J by 6 bases, leaving 21 bases between them. CDR3 bases: TGCGCCAGCAGCCAAGGGGGGCCAGCAGGGAGAAAGGCTGAAGCTTTCTTT. Residues: CASSQGGPAGRKAEAFF.

This chain joins TRBV6-1 and TRBJ2-5, with D hard to call. The CDR3 extends over 12 amino acids. Trimming stripped 10 bases from V and 2 bases from J, with 11 bases between. In germline, CDR1 is MNHNS, CDR2 SASEGT. The CDR3 DNA follows: TGTGCCACCTGGGCCACGCAAGAGACCCAGTACTTC. It is translated as CATWATQETQYF.

The rearrangement joins TRBV28 to TRBJ1-5; D remains unclear. This CDR3 has 16 residues. Trimming cost V 2 bases and J 0 bases, with 11 bases left between them. The germline V gene encodes CDR1 MDHEN and CDR2 SYDVKM. In nucleotides, the CDR3 is TGTGCCAGCAGTTTAGTAGGAGGGATTAGCAATCAGCCCCAGCATTTT. This translates into CASSLVGGISNQPQHF.

A single count supports this clone. The chain joins TRBV5-6 to TRBJ1-1; D not resolved. Germline values: CDR1 SGHDT, CDR2 YYEEEE. The CDR3 consists of 12 residues. The V and J ends lost 0 bases and 11 bases respectively, with 11 bases between them. The CDR3 bases are TGTGCCAGCAGCTTGGCCTCAAGGAGGGCTTTCTTT. Translation: CASSLASRRAFF.

The chain links TRBV6-1 to TRBJ1-1; no reliable D call. The germline V gene has CDR1 MNHNS and CDR2 SASEGT. The ends were cut back, 8 bases at V and 1 base at J, with 5 bases in the middle. The CDR3 length is 11 residues. The CDR3 DNA follows: TGTGCCAGCTACAAGAACACTGAAGCTTTCTTT. Protein: CASYKNTEAFF.

The chain joins TRBV5-1 to TRBJ2-5; TRBD1 matches 11 bases. Losses at the gene ends were 4 bases for V and 2 bases for J; bases not matched to a gene: 10. The germline V gene has CDR1 SGHRS and CDR2 YFSETQ. The length of the CDR3 is 17 residues. For the CDR3, the DNA is TGCGCCAGCAGCCCGGGACAGGGGGGTAGTGGGCAAGAGACCCAGTACTTC. Its translation: CASSPGQGGSGQETQYF.

The chain carries TRBV19 and TRBJ2-2; D call uncertain. The V and J ends lost 3 bases and 2 bases respectively, with 13 bases between them. The germline CDR1 and CDR2 sequences are LNHDA and SQIVND (reference sequence). This CDR3 comprises 16 residues. CDR3 residues: CASSIGSRYNTGELFF. In DNA, the CDR3 is TGTGCCAGTAGTATTGGTTCCCGGTATAACACCGGGGAGCTGTTTTTT.